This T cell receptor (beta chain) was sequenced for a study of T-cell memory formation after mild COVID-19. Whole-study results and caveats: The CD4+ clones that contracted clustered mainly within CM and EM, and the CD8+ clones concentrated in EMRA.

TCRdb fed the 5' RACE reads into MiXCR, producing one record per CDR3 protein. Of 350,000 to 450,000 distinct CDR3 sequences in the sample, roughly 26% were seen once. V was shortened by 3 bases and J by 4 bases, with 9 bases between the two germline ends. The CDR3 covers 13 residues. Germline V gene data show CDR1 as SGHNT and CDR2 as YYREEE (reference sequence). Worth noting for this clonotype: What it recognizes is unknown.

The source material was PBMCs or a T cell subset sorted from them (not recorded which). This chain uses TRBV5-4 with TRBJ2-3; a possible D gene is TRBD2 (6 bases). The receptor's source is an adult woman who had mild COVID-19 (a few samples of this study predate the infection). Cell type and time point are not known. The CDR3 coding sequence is TGTGCCAGCAGCTCCCGGGACTCAGATACGCAGTATTTT. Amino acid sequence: CASSSRDSDTQYF.